These 3 T cell receptor beta chains came from one sample sequenced in a study of metastatic and nonmetastatic thyroid tumors. Using MiXCR, TCRdb reanalyzed the PCR reads. This table has tens of thousands of clones, about 15% appearing once. Treatment of any kind had been given to no patient before thyroid surgery. Material for sequencing was blood. The receptors here all came from a female donor with papillary thyroid cancer or a benign thyroid nodule (not recorded which). Some clones in this sample may be carry-over from other donors' samples.

This clone was counted at least ten times. This sequence joins TRBV6-1 and TRBJ2-2; possibly TRBD2 for D (6 bases). There are 14 residues in the CDR3. Trimming took off 6 bases at V and 6 bases at J, with 14 bases between the two ends. Germline V gene sequence: CDR1 MNHNS, CDR2 SASEGT. The DNA for the CDR3 is TGTGCCAGCAGAGACCCCGGGAGACCCGGGGAGCTGTTTTTT. The encoded protein is CASRDPGRPGELFF.

This clone occurred many times. The chain combines TRBV4-1 with TRBJ2-3, with a weak D call TRBD2 (6 bases). The V gene lost 0 bases and the J gene lost 8 bases, with 15 bases spanning the gap. This CDR3 has 15 residues. The germline gives CDR1 MGHRA, CDR2 YSYEKL. CDR3 sequence (DNA): TGCGCCAGCAGCCAAGATGACCGGGACGGGGGTACGCAGTATTTT. This encodes CASSQDDRDGGTQYF.

There are many counts of this clone. This rearrangement joins TRBV28 to TRBJ1-1; tentatively, D is TRBD1 (5 bases). The V gene lost 3 bases and the J gene lost 5 bases, with 13 bases spanning the gap. CDR1 is MDHEN, CDR2 SYDVKM, per germline. CDR3 size: 14 residues. CDR3 region: CASSLAGGGTEAFF. The CDR3 bases are TGTGCCAGCAGTTTGGCGGGGGGGGGGACTGAAGCTTTCTTT.